These T cell receptor beta chains were read from a single sample in a study of blood T cell repertoires in COVID-19. The assay was immunoSEQ multiplex PCR, and TCRdb's table has in-frame clones only and misses some. There are approximately 240,000 clones in the sample; about 85% occur only once, and 4.5% to 5.5% lies in the top ten. The sample taken for sequencing was peripheral blood. The source of these receptors is a woman in her sixties or seventies who had recovered from COVID-19. Both conserved end residues are part of each CDR3. The D gene is left open where the match is weak. Not every row has a clone size; where given, it reads once, few, many or a size class.

clone size: NA; J gene: TRBJ2-5; D gene: TRBD1; V gene: TRBV7-9; CDR3 DNA: TGTGCCAGCAGCTCCAGGGGGACAGGGCAAGAGACCCAGTACTTC; CDR3 protein: CASSSRGTGQETQYF
clone size: NA; J gene: TRBJ1-1; D gene: NA; V gene: TRBV11-2; CDR3 DNA: TGTGCCAGCAGCTTAGGAGGGGGAGTCATGAACACTGAAGCTTTCTTT; CDR3 protein: CASSLGGGVMNTEAFF
clone size: few; J gene: TRBJ1-1; D gene: NA; V gene: TRBV7-2; CDR3 DNA: TGTGCCAGCAGCATCCGCAGGGGTGCCGGAGCTTTCTTT; CDR3 protein: CASSIRRGAGAFF
clone size: NA; J gene: TRBJ2-5; D gene: TRBD2; V gene: TRBV19; CDR3 DNA: TGTGCCAGTAGTATATCACTAGCGGGGCAAGAGACCCAGTACTTC; CDR3 protein: CASSISLAGQETQYF
clone size: NA; J gene: TRBJ1-2; D gene: NA; V gene: TRBV2; CDR3 DNA: TGTGCCAGCAGTCAGTCCTACAGGGATTCTGGCTACACCTTC; CDR3 protein: CASSQSYRDSGYTF
clone size: NA; J gene: TRBJ1-6; D gene: NA; V gene: TRBV7-9; CDR3 DNA: TGTGCCAGCAGCTTAGACGGGTATTCACCCCTCCACTTT; CDR3 protein: CASSLDGYSPLHF
clone size: NA; J gene: TRBJ1-2; D gene: TRBD1; V gene: TRBV5-5; CDR3 DNA: TGTGCCAGCAGCCCCACGGTCATGGACAGGGGTCGTAATGGCTACACCTTC; CDR3 protein: CASSPTVMDRGRNGYTF
clone size: NA; J gene: TRBJ2-5; D gene: TRBD1; V gene: TRBV6-5; CDR3 DNA: TGTGCCAGCAGCCGGGACAGGGAGGGGACCCAGTACTTC; CDR3 protein: CASSRDREGTQYF
clone size: NA; J gene: TRBJ1-5; D gene: TRBD1; V gene: TRBV15; CDR3 DNA: TGTGCCACCAGCAGAGCAGGGGGCGGTCAGCCCCAGCATTTT; CDR3 protein: CATSRAGGGQPQHF
clone size: once; J gene: TRBJ2-3; D gene: NA; V gene: TRBV12-3/TRBV12-4; CDR3 DNA: TGTGCCAGCACCAAATCCAGATTAGAGGCGCAGTATTTT; CDR3 protein: CASTKSRLEAQYF
clone size: NA; J gene: TRBJ2-5; D gene: TRBD2; V gene: TRBV7-2; CDR3 DNA: TGTGCCAGCAGCCCACCCCGGGCGGGGGGGACCTGGGGGGTTGAGACCCAGTACTTC; CDR3 protein: CASSPPRAGGTWGVETQYF
clone size: few; J gene: TRBJ2-5; D gene: NA; V gene: TRBV2; CDR3 DNA: TGTGCCAGCACGAACAGTCAAGAGACCCAGTACTTC; CDR3 protein: CASTNSQETQYF
clone size: NA; J gene: TRBJ1-2; D gene: NA; V gene: TRBV14; CDR3 DNA: TGTGCCAGCAGCTTACTCGGACAGTTGGGCTACACCTTC; CDR3 protein: CASSLLGQLGYTF
clone size: few; J gene: TRBJ2-3; D gene: NA; V gene: TRBV3-1/TRBV3-2; CDR3 DNA: TGTGCCAGCAGGGACTATTTCACAGATACGCAGTATTTT; CDR3 protein: CASRDYFTDTQYF
clone size: NA; J gene: TRBJ2-3; D gene: NA; V gene: TRBV9; CDR3 DNA: TGTGCCAGCAGCCCGCAAGTAGCAGATACGCAGTATTTT; CDR3 protein: CASSPQVADTQYF
clone size: NA; J gene: TRBJ2-7; D gene: NA; V gene: TRBV6-5; CDR3 DNA: TGTGCCAGCGCGGTGGAGTGGCCCTACGAGCAGTACTTC; CDR3 protein: CASAVEWPYEQYF
clone size: NA; J gene: TRBJ1-2; D gene: NA; V gene: TRBV9; CDR3 DNA: TGTGCCAGCAGCGTAAGGTCCCGGGGGTATGGCTACACCTTC; CDR3 protein: CASSVRSRGYGYTF
clone size: once; J gene: TRBJ2-2; D gene: NA; V gene: TRBV9; CDR3 DNA: TGTGCCAGCAGCGCGGTGGGGGGTACGAGGTATTTTGGCACCGGGGAGCTGTTTTTT; CDR3 protein: CASSAVGGTRYFGTGELFF
clone size: NA; J gene: TRBJ2-2; D gene: NA; V gene: TRBV14; CDR3 DNA: TGTGCCAGCAGCCAAGATTCGGGCAGGGGAAGCACCGGGGAGCTGTTTTTT; CDR3 protein: CASSQDSGRGSTGELFF
clone size: NA; J gene: TRBJ2-7; D gene: NA; V gene: TRBV9; CDR3 DNA: TGTGCCAGCGCAAAGGGGCAGGGCAGCTACGAGCAGTACTTC; CDR3 protein: CASAKGQGSYEQYF
clone size: few; J gene: TRBJ2-2; D gene: NA; V gene: TRBV2; CDR3 DNA: TGTGCCAGCACCCAGGGGTTAGGAAACACCGGGGAGCTGTTTTTT; CDR3 protein: CASTQGLGNTGELFF
clone size: NA; J gene: TRBJ2-1; D gene: NA; V gene: TRBV7-6; CDR3 DNA: TGTGCCAGCAGCACCTACGGACTGAGCTCCTACAATGAGCAGTTCTTC; CDR3 protein: CASSTYGLSSYNEQFF
clone size: NA; J gene: TRBJ2-5; D gene: NA; V gene: TRBV3-1/TRBV3-2; CDR3 DNA: TGTGCCAGCAGCACCGCCGGTCGATCCCAGACCCAGTACTTC; CDR3 protein: CASSTAGRSQTQYF
clone size: NA; J gene: TRBJ2-1; D gene: NA; V gene: TRBV6-1; CDR3 DNA: TGTGCCAGCAGTGAAGGGACAGAGCAGTTCTTC; CDR3 protein: CASSEGTEQFF
clone size: NA; J gene: TRBJ2-2; D gene: NA; V gene: TRBV5-1; CDR3 DNA: TGCGCCAGCAGCTTGGTACGTGGTCACAGGACGAACACCGGGGAGCTGTTTTTT; CDR3 protein: CASSLVRGHRTNTGELFF
clone size: NA; J gene: TRBJ1-1; D gene: NA; V gene: TRBV7-9; CDR3 DNA: TGTGCCAGCAGCTTATTTTCACAGAACACTGAAGCTTTCTTT; CDR3 protein: CASSLFSQNTEAFF
clone size: once; J gene: TRBJ1-1; D gene: NA; V gene: TRBV30; CDR3 DNA: TGTGCCTGGAGTGGAGGGAACACTGAAGCTTTCTTT; CDR3 protein: CAWSGGNTEAFF
clone size: NA; J gene: TRBJ2-7; D gene: NA; V gene: TRBV19; CDR3 DNA: TGTGCCAGCGCCGGGACACGCTACGAGCAGTACTTC; CDR3 protein: CASAGTRYEQYF
clone size: NA; J gene: TRBJ2-5; D gene: NA; V gene: TRBV21-1; CDR3 DNA: TGTGCCAGCAGCAAGAAACTAGCGGGGGGCAAACTAAGCAAATTCCGGTTACAAGAGACCCAGTACTTC; CDR3 protein: CASSKKLAGGKLSKFRLQETQYF
clone size: NA; J gene: TRBJ2-5; D gene: NA; V gene: TRBV20-1; CDR3 DNA: TGCAGTGCTACTCCCCAAGAGACCCAGTACTTC; CDR3 protein: CSATPQETQYF
clone size: NA; J gene: TRBJ2-7; D gene: NA; V gene: TRBV6-6; CDR3 DNA: TGTGCCAGCAGTACCGAGGGGGGGGGCCCACCCTACGAGCAGTACTTC; CDR3 protein: CASSTEGGGPPYEQYF
clone size: NA; J gene: TRBJ2-1; D gene: NA; V gene: TRBV11-2; CDR3 DNA: TGTGCCAGCAGCCCAGGACAGCTCCTAGATGAGCAGTTCTTC; CDR3 protein: CASSPGQLLDEQFF
clone size: NA; J gene: TRBJ2-7; D gene: TRBD2; V gene: TRBV9; CDR3 DNA: TGTGCCAGCAGCCCCCAGACTAGCGGGGGATCTTACGAGCAGTACTTC; CDR3 protein: CASSPQTSGGSYEQYF
clone size: once; J gene: TRBJ1-6; D gene: NA; V gene: TRBV6-5; CDR3 DNA: TGTGCCAGTTTTGACAGGTCTAATTCACCCCTCCACTTT; CDR3 protein: CASFDRSNSPLHF
clone size: NA; J gene: TRBJ1-6; D gene: NA; V gene: TRBV7-9; CDR3 DNA: TGTGCCAGCAGCCCAGCAGGGTCCGATTCACCCCTCCACTTT; CDR3 protein: CASSPAGSDSPLHF
clone size: NA; J gene: TRBJ1-2; D gene: TRBD1; V gene: TRBV7-3; CDR3 DNA: TGTGCCAGCAGCCCTACAGGGGACTATGGCTACACCTTC; CDR3 protein: CASSPTGDYGYTF
clone size: few; J gene: TRBJ2-7; D gene: TRBD1; V gene: TRBV3-1/TRBV3-2; CDR3 DNA: TGTGCCAGCAGCCATTTCGGGACAGGGGACTACGAGCAGTACTTC; CDR3 protein: CASSHFGTGDYEQYF
clone size: NA; J gene: TRBJ1-6; D gene: NA; V gene: TRBV1; CDR3 DNA: TGCACCAGCAGCCAAGAGCCAGGGCCACCCCTCCACTTT; CDR3 protein: CTSSQEPGPPLHF
clone size: NA; J gene: TRBJ2-1; D gene: NA; V gene: TRBV11-2; CDR3 DNA: TGTGCCAGCAGCCATTGGCGACAGAATTCCTACAATGAGCAGTTCTTC; CDR3 protein: CASSHWRQNSYNEQFF
clone size: once; J gene: TRBJ2-3; D gene: TRBD2; V gene: TRBV4-1; CDR3 DNA: TGCGCCAGCAGCCAAGATTGGGTCCCTAGCGGGGGGTCTCGGGATACGCAGTATTTT; CDR3 protein: CASSQDWVPSGGSRDTQYF
clone size: once; J gene: TRBJ1-4; D gene: NA; V gene: TRBV5-4; CDR3 DNA: TGTGCCAGCAGCTTGGTTACGGGTCGAAAACTGTTTTTT; CDR3 protein: CASSLVTGRKLFF
clone size: few; J gene: TRBJ2-2; D gene: TRBD2; V gene: TRBV5-4; CDR3 DNA: TGTGCCAGCAGCACCCTAGCGGGGGCCACCGGGGAGCTGTTTTTT; CDR3 protein: CASSTLAGATGELFF